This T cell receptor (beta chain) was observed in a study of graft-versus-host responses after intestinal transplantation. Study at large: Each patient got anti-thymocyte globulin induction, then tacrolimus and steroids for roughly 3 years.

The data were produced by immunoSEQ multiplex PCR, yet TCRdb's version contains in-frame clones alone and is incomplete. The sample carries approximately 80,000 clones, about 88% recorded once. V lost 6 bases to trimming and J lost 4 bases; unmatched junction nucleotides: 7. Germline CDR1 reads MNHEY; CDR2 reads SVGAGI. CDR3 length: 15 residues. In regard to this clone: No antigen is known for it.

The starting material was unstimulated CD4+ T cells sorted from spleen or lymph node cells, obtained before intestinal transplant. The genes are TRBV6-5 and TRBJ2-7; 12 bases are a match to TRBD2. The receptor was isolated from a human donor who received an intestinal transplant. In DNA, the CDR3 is TGTGCCAGCAGGGCCCCTAGCGGGAGGGGGTACGAGCAGTACTTC. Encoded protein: CASRAPSGRGYEQYF.